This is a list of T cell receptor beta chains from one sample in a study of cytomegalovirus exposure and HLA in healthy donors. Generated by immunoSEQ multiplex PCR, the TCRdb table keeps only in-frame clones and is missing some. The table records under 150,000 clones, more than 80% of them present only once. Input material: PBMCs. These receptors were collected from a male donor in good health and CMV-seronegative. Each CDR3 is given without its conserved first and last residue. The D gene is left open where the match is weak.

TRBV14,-,ASSTRQTYEQY
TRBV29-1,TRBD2,SVNSGGNEQY
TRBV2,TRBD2,AIPKAASGSNEQF
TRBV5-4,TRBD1,ASSLATGVSSGANGLT
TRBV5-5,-,ASSTGVTGELF
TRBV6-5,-,ASSYQGWGTEAF
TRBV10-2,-,ASSELAEQY
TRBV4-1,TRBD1,ASSRSQLVRQGNEQF
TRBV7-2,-,ASSLAHGETQY
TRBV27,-,ASSLLQANTGELF
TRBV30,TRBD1,AWSSNRGLSATPLH
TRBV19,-,ASSTQGHTEAF
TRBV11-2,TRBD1,ASSLTGIRNTIY
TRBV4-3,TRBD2,ASSQVIAGEDGELF
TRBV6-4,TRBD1,ASSPGQGGNEQF
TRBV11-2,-,ASSRGSRNTEAF
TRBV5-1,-,ASRGEDHEKLF
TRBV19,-,ASSVGRGRNTEAF
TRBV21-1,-,ASSTCRDRKDSNQPQH
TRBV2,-,ASTPRREQY
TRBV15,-,ATSRVGGTDTQY
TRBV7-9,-,ASSRLEASYEQY
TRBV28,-,ASTNKTGNEQY
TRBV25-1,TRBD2,ATSGGSGYEQY